This TCR beta chain comes out of a study of cytomegalovirus exposure and HLA in healthy donors. The PCR employed 60 Vbeta primers together with 13 Jbeta primers. Here immunoSEQ multiplex PCR was the method, and the copy in TCRdb shows in-frame clones only, minus some. The table has 200,000 to 250,000 clones, around four fifths seen once; the top ten hold 2.7%. This CDR3 comprises 14 residues. Germline CDR1 reads LNHDA; CDR2 reads SQIVND (reference sequence). With 2 bases removed from V and 5 bases from J, the gap between germline ends came to 13 bases. Of note for this clone: Its antigen remains unknown.

Donors consisted of healthy bone marrow donors. Study results and caveats: When the data were analyzed later, several of the most significant clusters appeared to be linked to common viral pathogens. In vitro assays verified that three CMV-associated chains recognized CMV antigens specifically.

The sample was PBMCs. This receptor was taken from a woman in her forties in good health and CMV-seronegative. J is TRBJ2-7 and V is TRBV19, with TRBD2 as a possible D gene (7 bases). The CDR3 spells CASSISGGLDEQYF. DNA for the CDR3: TGTGCCAGTAGTATATCGGGGGGCCTAGACGAGCAGTACTTC.